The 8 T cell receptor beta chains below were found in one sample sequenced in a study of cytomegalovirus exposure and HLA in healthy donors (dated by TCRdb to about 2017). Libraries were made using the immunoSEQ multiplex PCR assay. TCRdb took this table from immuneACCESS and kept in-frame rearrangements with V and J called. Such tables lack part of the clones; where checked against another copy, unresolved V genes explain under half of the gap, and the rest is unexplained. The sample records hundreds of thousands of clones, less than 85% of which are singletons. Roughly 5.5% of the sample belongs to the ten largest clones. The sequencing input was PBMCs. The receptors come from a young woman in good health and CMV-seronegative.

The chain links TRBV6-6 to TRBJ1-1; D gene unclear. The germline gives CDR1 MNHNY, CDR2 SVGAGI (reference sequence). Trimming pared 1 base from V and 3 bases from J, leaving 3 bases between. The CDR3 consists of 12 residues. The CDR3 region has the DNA TGTGCCAGCAGTTACTTATACACTGAAGCTTTCTTT. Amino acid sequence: CASSYLYTEAFF.

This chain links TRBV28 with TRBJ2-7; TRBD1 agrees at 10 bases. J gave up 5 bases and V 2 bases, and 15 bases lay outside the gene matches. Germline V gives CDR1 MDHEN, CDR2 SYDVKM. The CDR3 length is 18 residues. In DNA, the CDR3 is TGTGCCAGCAGTTTACCGGGACAGGGGCCGACGTGGAAGCACGAGCAGTACTTC. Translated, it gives CASSLPGQGPTWKHEQYF.

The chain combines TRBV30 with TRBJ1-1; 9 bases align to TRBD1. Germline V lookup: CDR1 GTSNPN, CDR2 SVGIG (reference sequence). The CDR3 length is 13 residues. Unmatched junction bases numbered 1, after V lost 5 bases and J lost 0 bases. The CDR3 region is CAWGQGMNTEAFF. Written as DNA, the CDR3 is TGTGCCTGGGGACAGGGGATGAACACTGAAGCTTTCTTT.

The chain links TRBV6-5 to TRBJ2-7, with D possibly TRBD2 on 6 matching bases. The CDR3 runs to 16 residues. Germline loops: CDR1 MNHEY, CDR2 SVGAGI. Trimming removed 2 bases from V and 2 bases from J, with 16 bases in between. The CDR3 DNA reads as TGTGCCAGCAGTTACGGGGGTAGCGGTGCAACCTACGAGCAGTACTTC. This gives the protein CASSYGGSGATYEQYF.

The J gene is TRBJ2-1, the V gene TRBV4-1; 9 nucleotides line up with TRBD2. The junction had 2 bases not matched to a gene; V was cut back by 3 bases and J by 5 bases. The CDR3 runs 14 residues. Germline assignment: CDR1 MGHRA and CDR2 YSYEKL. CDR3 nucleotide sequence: TGCGCCAGCAGCCAGACTAGCGGAGACAATGAGCAGTTCTTC. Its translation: CASSQTSGDNEQFF.

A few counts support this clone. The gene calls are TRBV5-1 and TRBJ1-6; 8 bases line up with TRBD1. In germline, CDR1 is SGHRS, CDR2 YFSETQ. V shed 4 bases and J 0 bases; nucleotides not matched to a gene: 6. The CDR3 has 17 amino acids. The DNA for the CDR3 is TGCGCCAGCAGCCCGGGGACAGGAGACTCCTATAATTCACCCCTCCACTTT. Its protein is CASSPGTGDSYNSPLHF.

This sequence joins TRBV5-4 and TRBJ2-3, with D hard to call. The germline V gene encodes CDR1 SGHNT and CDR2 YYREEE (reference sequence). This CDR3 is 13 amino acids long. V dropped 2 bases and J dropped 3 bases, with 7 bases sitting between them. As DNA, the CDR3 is TGTGCCAGCAGCTTAGGAACGACAGATACGCAGTATTTT. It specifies CASSLGTTDTQYF.

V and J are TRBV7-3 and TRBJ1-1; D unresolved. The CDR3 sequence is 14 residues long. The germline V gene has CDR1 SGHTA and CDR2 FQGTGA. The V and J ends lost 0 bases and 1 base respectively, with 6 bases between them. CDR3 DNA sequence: TGTGCCAGCAGCTTAACAGGGAAGAACACTGAAGCTTTCTTT. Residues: CASSLTGKNTEAFF.